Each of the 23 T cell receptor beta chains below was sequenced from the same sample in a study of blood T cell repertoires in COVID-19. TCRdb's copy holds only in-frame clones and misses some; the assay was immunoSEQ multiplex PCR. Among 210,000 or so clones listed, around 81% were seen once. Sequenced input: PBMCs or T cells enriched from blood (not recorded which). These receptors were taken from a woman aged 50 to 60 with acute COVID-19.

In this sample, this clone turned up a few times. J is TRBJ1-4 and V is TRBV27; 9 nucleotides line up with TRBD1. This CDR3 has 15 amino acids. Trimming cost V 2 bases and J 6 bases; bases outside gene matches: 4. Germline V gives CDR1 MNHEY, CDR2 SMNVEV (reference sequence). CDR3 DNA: TGTGCCAGCAGTTTAGCGGGACAGGGCTATGAAAAACTGTTTTTT. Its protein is CASSLAGQGYEKLFF.

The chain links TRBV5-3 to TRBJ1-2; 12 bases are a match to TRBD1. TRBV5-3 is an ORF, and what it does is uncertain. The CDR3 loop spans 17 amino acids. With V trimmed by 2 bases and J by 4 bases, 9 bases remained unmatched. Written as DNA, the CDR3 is TGTGCCAGAAGCTTCAACACCGGGACAGGGGGCTGCTATGGCTACACCTTC. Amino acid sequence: CARSFNTGTGGCYGYTF.

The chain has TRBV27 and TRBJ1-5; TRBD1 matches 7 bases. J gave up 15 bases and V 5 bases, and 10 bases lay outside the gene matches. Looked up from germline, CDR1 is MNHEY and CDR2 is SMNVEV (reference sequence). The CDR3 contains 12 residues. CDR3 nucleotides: TGTGCCAGCAGTACAGGGGATTCAGGGTGGCATTTT. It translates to CASSTGDSGWHF.

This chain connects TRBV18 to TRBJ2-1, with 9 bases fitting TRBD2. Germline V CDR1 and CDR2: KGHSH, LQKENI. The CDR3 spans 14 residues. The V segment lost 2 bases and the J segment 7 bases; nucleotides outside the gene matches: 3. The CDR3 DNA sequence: TGTGCCAGCTCACCAGGACTAGCGATAAATGAGCAGTTCTTC. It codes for CASSPGLAINEQFF.

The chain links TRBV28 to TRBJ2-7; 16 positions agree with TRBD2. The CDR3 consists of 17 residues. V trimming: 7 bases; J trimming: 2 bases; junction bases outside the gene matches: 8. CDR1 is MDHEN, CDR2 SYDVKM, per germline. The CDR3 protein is CASKPGLAGGPPYEQYF. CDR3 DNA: TGTGCCAGCAAACCGGGACTAGCGGGAGGGCCTCCCTACGAGCAGTACTTC.

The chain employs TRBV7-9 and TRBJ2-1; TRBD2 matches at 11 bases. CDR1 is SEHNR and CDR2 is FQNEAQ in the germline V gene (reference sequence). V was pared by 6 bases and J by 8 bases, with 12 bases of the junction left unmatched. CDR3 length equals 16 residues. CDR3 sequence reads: CASSQNRTSGRHEQFF. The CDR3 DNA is TGTGCCAGCAGTCAAAACAGAACTAGCGGGAGACATGAGCAGTTCTTC.

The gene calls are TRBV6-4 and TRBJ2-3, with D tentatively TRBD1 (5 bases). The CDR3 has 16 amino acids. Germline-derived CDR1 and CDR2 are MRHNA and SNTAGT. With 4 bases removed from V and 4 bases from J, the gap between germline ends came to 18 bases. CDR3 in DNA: TGTGCCAGCAGTGCTCCGATGGGGCCTAGGGCAGATACGCAGTATTTT. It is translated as CASSAPMGPRADTQYF.

CDR3 in DNA: TGTGCCAGCAGCCGAGATAATCCGGGAGGGGAGCTGTTTTTT. Translated: CASSRDNPGGELFF. This chain joins TRBV7-8 and TRBJ2-2; maybe TRBD2 (5 bases). Trimming cost V 5 bases and J 8 bases, with 15 bases left between them. The CDR3 length is 14 residues. CDR1 and CDR2 (germline): SGHVS, FQNEAQ.

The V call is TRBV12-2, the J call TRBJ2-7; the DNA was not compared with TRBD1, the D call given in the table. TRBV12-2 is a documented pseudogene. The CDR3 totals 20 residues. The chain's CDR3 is CASRLDTLPSSGQGHSEQYF. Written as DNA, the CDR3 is TGTGCAAGTCGCTTAGACACTCTACCTTCTTCGGGACAGGGGCACTCCGAGCAGTACTTC.

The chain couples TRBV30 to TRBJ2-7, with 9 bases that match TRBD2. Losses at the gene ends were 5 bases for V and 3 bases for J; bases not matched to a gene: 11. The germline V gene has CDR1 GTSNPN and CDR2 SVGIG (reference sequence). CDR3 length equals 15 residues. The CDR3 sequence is CAWGPILAGVYEQYF. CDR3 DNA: TGTGCCTGGGGCCCGATACTAGCGGGTGTCTACGAGCAGTACTTC.

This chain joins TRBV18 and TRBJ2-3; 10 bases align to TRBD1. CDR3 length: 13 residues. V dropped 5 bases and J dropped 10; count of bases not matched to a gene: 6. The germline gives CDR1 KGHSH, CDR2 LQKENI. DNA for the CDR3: TGTGCCAGCTCAGGGACAGGGGCGCAGGCGCAGTATTTT. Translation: CASSGTGAQAQYF. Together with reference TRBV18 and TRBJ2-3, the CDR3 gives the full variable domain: NAGVMQNPRHLVRRRGQEARLRCSPMKGHSHVYWYRQLPEEGLKFMVYLQKENIIDESGMPKERFSAEFPKEGPSILRIQQVVRGDSAAYFCASSGTGAQAQYFGPGTRLTVL.

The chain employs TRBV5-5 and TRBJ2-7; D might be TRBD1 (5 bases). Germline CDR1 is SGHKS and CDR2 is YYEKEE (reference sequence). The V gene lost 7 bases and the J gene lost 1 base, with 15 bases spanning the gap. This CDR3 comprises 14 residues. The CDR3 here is CASATEDISYEQYF. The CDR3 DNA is TGTGCCAGCGCTACCGAGGACATTTCCTACGAGCAGTACTTC.

The CDR3 sequence is CASRSPAGQGKSGELFF. The CDR3 DNA reads TGTGCCAGCCGATCACCCGCGGGACAGGGGAAATCCGGGGAGCTGTTTTTT. V gene TRBV27 combines with J gene TRBJ2-2; 10 bases match TRBD1. The CDR3 runs 17 residues. V lost 8 bases and J lost 6; bases outside the gene matches: 15. Per the germline V gene, CDR1 is MNHEY and CDR2 is SMNVEV (reference sequence).

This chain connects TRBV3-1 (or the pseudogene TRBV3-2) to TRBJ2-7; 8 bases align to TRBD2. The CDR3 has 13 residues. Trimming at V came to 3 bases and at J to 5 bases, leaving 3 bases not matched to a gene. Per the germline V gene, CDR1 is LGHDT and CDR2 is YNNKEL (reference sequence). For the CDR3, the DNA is TGTGCCAGCAGCCAGCGGGGGGCAGACGAGCAGTACTTC. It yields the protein CASSQRGADEQYF.

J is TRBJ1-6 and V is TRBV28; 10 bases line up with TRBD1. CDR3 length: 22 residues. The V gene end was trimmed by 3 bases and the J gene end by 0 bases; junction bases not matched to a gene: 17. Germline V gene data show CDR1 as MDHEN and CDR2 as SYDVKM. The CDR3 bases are TGTGCCAGCAGTTTTTCGCGACAGGGGGCGTGGAAGGCGAGCTCCTATAATTCACCCCTCCACTTT. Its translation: CASSFSRQGAWKASSYNSPLHF.

The CDR3: CASSPGTAYSNQPQHF. The DNA of the CDR3 is TGTGCCAGCTCACCTGGGACAGCATATAGCAATCAGCCCCAGCATTTT. The genes are TRBV18 and TRBJ1-5; 7 bases line up with TRBD1. J gave up 0 bases and V 3 bases, and 5 bases lay outside the gene matches. The V gene's germline CDR1 is KGHSH and CDR2 LQKENI. The CDR3 contains 16 residues.

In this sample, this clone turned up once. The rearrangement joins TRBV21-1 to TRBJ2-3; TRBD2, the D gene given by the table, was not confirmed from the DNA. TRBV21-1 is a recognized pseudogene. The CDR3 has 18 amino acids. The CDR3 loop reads CASSKWGLAGGRADTQYF. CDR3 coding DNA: TGTGCCAGCAGCAAATGGGGACTAGCGGGAGGTCGCGCAGATACGCAGTATTTT.

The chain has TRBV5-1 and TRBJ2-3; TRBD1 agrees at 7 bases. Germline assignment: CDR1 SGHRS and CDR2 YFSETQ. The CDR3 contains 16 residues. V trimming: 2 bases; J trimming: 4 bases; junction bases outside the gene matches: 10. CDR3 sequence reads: CASSFVFDRAPDTQYF. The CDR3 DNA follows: TGCGCCAGCAGCTTCGTCTTCGACAGGGCCCCAGATACGCAGTATTTT.

The CDR3 DNA follows: TGTGCCAGCAGTGAAGCCCTAGGGGGCGCTAAGAATGGCTACACCTTC. It specifies CASSEALGGAKNGYTF. The chain uses TRBV2 and TRBJ1-2; 7 nucleotides align to TRBD1. This CDR3 has 16 amino acids. The junction had 10 bases not matched to a gene; V was cut back by 0 bases and J by 6 bases. Germline CDR1 reads SNHLY; CDR2 reads FYNNEI.

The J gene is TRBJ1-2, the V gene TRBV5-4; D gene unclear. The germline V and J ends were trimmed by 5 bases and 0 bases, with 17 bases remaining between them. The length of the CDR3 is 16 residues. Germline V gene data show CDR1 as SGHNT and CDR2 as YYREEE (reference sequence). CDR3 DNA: TGTGCCAGCAGATCCGACCGGGTCCTAACTAACTATGGCTACACCTTC. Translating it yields CASRSDRVLTNYGYTF.

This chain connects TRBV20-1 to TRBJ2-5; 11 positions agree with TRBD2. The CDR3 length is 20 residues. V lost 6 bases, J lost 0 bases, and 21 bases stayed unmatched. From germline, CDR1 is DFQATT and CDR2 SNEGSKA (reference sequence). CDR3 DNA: TGCAGTGCGAGTGGCCGGGACAGCCATAGCGGGGGGGTCTACCAAGAGACCCAGTACTTC. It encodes CSASGRDSHSGGVYQETQYF.

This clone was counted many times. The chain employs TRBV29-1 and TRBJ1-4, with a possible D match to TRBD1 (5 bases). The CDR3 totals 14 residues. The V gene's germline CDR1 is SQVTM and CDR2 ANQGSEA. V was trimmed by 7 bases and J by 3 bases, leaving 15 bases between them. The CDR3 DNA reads TGCAGCGCCCGGGGGGAGGATGCTAATGAAAAACTGTTTTTT. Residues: CSARGEDANEKLFF.

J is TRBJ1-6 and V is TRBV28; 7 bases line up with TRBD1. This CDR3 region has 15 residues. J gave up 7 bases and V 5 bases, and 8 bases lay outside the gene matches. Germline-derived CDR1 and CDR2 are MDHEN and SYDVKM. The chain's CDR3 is CASSPDRVANSPLHF. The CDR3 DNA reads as TGTGCCAGCAGTCCAGACAGGGTAGCCAATTCACCCCTCCACTTT.